The sequence of this TCR beta chain was determined in a study of OX40 agonist ivuxolimab in advanced cancers. Study-wide results and limits: There were also nonresponders showing low normalized T-cell clonal expansion.

TCRdb keeps only in-frame clones here, not all; method: immunoSEQ multiplex PCR. The table shows some 97,000 clones, with around 90% occurring only once. Worth noting for this clone: Antigen unknown.

Germline lookup yields CDR1 SGHNT and CDR2 YENEEA. Trimming shortened V by 0 bases and J by 9 bases, and 12 bases separated the two germline ends. This CDR3 is 13 amino acids long. This chain links TRBV11-3 with TRBJ2-7, with D perhaps given as TRBD1 or TRBD2 (5 bases each). The sequencing here drew on CD4+ or CD8+ T cells sorted from blood, taken in a trial of the OX40 agonist ivuxolimab. The clonotype comes from an adult with an advanced solid tumor such as melanoma, head and neck, liver or kidney cancer. DNA of the CDR3: TGTGCCAGCAGCTTAGATTGGCAGGGACGGCAGTACTTC. Translating it yields CASSLDWQGRQYF.